The 20 T cell receptor beta chains below were found in one sample sequenced in a study of siplizumab effects on memory and regulatory T cells. The data were produced by immunoSEQ multiplex PCR, yet TCRdb's version contains in-frame clones alone and is incomplete. The sample consists of fewer than 60,000 clones, about 94% of them appearing once. The sample was CD8+ T cells sorted from blood. The receptor set was obtained from a human donor in good health.

The chain uses TRBV4-1 and TRBJ2-1, with 8 bases matching TRBD1. CDR1 and CDR2 (germline): MGHRA, YSYEKL. The CDR3 length is 13 residues. After removal of 4 bases from V and 10 bases from J, the junction contained 6 bases not matched to a gene. DNA of the CDR3: TGCGCCAGCAGCCCCGGGACAGGATTGGAGCAGTTCTTC. The encoded protein is CASSPGTGLEQFF.

The chain carries TRBV27 and TRBJ1-4; D is perhaps TRBD1 (5 bases). From germline, CDR1 is MNHEY and CDR2 SMNVEV (reference sequence). The V gene lost 0 bases and the J gene lost 5 bases, with 22 bases spanning the gap. This CDR3 comprises 19 residues. CDR3 loop: CASSLSRTGQGIPNEKLFF. The CDR3 bases are TGTGCCAGCAGTTTATCTCGAACGGGTCAGGGCATACCGAATGAAAAACTGTTTTTT.

Only a few counts were recorded for this clone. This rearrangement joins TRBV25-1 to TRBJ2-2, with TRBD1 identical over 8 bases. Germline trimming cut 3 bases from V and 5 bases from J; bases unmatched to any gene: 5. The CDR3 runs to 15 residues. In germline, CDR1 is MGHDK, CDR2 SYGVNS. As DNA, the CDR3 is TGTGCCAGCAGTGATTACAGGGGGACAACCGGGGAGCTGTTTTTT. It yields the protein CASSDYRGTTGELFF.

The rearrangement joins TRBV28 to TRBJ1-1; 8 nucleotides line up with TRBD1. The CDR3 runs to 15 residues. The germline V gene has CDR1 MDHEN and CDR2 SYDVKM. The V and J ends lost 8 bases and 4 bases, in that order; junction bases with no gene match: 12. CDR3 protein: CASSWGQEDVTEAFF. CDR3 sequence (DNA): TGTGCCAGCTCCTGGGGACAGGAGGATGTCACTGAAGCTTTCTTT.

The CDR3 DNA follows: TGTGCCAGCAGCCAAGATCGGCGGGAGGGTCCTGGGGCCAACGTCCTGACTTTC. This sequence encodes CASSQDRREGPGANVLTF. This chain connects TRBV4-2 to TRBJ2-6; TRBD2 matches 9 bases. The CDR3 sequence is 18 residues long. V dropped 0 bases and J dropped 2; count of bases not matched to a gene: 5. The V gene's germline CDR1 is LGHNA and CDR2 YNFKEQ.

The J gene is TRBJ2-1, the V gene TRBV13; 7 nucleotides agree with TRBD1. CDR1 is PRHDT, CDR2 FYEKMQ, per germline (reference sequence). V trimming: 2 bases; J trimming: 7 bases; junction bases outside the gene matches: 8. This CDR3 has 15 residues. CDR3 nucleotide sequence: TGTGCCAGCAGCTTAAAGGGGGCGGGCGGGAATGAGCAGTTCTTC. Encoded protein: CASSLKGAGGNEQFF.

This clone has only a few counts. A read error likely explains this, since a far larger clone differs by one base. CDR3 loop: CASSQGGGLNEQFF. Written as DNA, the CDR3 is TGTGCCAGCAGCCAAGGGGGAGGGCTAAATGAGCAGTTCTTC. This rearrangement joins TRBV4-2 to TRBJ2-1; 7 bases fit TRBD2. V lost 1 base to trimming and J lost 7 bases; unmatched junction nucleotides: 4. The CDR3 is made up of 14 amino acids. Per the germline V gene, CDR1 is LGHNA and CDR2 is YNFKEQ.

The chain links TRBV7-2 to TRBJ2-1; perhaps TRBD2 as D (6 bases). From germline, CDR1 is SGHTA and CDR2 FQGNSA. CDR3 length: 12 residues. V shed 7 bases and J shed 8 bases, with 12 bases lying between them. The CDR3 sequence is CASTRGRYEQFF. CDR3 sequence (DNA): TGTGCCAGCACCCGTGGGAGGTATGAGCAGTTCTTC.

The sample holds one count of this clone. This chain links TRBV7-6 with TRBJ2-3; D remains unclear. Germline lookup yields CDR1 SGHVS and CDR2 FNYEAQ. The CDR3 has 15 amino acids. Trimming shortened V by 1 base and J by 1 base, and 9 bases separated the two germline ends. CDR3 loop: CASSLVRFRTDTQYF. DNA for the CDR3: TGTGCCAGCAGCTTAGTTAGGTTCCGCACAGATACGCAGTATTTT.

V usage is TRBV5-4 and J usage is TRBJ2-7, with D possibly matching TRBD2 (6 bases). The germline CDR1 and CDR2 sequences are SGHNT and YYREEE (reference sequence). Trimming took 0 bases from V and 6 from J, leaving 10 bases between them. This CDR3 contains 13 residues. As DNA, the CDR3 is TGTGCCAGCAGCTTGGACGGGACTCCCGAGCAGTACTTC. As protein: CASSLDGTPEQYF.

This sequence joins TRBV5-6 and TRBJ2-2; TRBD2 might be the D (5 bases). This CDR3 is built from 14 residues. The germline CDR1 and CDR2 sequences are SGHDT and YYEEEE. V lost 3 bases and J 4 bases, leaving 10 bases between the germline ends. This CDR3 reads CASSYGRGTGELFF. CDR3 nucleotide sequence: TGTGCCAGCAGCTACGGCCGGGGCACCGGGGAGCTGTTTTTT.

The table lists this clone with a count of one. This rearrangement joins TRBV5-6 to TRBJ2-7; TRBD2 aligns across 10 bases. V shed 4 bases, J shed 3 bases, and the junction held 13 bases outside the gene matches. CDR3 length: 17 residues. Germline lookup yields CDR1 SGHDT and CDR2 YYEEEE. CDR3 DNA sequence: TGTGCCAGCAGCACGAGGATCTGGACTAGCGGAAACTACGAGCAGTACTTC. This translates into CASSTRIWTSGNYEQYF.

V usage is TRBV9 and J usage is TRBJ2-3, with 7 bases matching TRBD1. This CDR3 spans 14 amino acids. Germline lookup yields CDR1 SGDLS and CDR2 YYNGEE. The ends lost 2 bases at V and 6 bases at J; junction bases unmatched: 6. CDR3 nucleotides: TGTGCCAGCAGCGTGAGACAGGGTGCGGATACGCAGTATTTT. Its protein product is CASSVRQGADTQYF.

This chain's CDR3 is CASSASGLVINEQFF. DNA of the CDR3: TGTGCCAGCAGCGCTTCGGGACTAGTAATCAATGAGCAGTTCTTC. V is TRBV9 and J is TRBJ2-1, with TRBD2 identical over 8 bases. The V gene end was trimmed by 3 bases and the J gene end by 6 bases; junction bases not matched to a gene: 8. Germline V CDR1 and CDR2: SGDLS, YYNGEE. The CDR3 runs 15 residues.

This clone counts as large (0.1 to 1%). The chain combines TRBV19 with TRBJ1-5, with TRBD1 identical over 8 bases. Unmatched junction bases numbered 4, after V lost 4 bases and J lost 2 bases. The CDR3 extends over 15 amino acids. Looked up from germline, CDR1 is LNHDA and CDR2 is SQIVND (reference sequence). The CDR3 DNA is TGTGCCAGTAGTAGGTGGGGACAGGGCAATCAGCCCCAGCATTTT. Amino acid sequence: CASSRWGQGNQPQHF.

The genes are TRBV6-6 and TRBJ2-1, with 9 bases identical to TRBD2. CDR1 is MNHNY and CDR2 is SVGAGI in the germline V gene (reference sequence). This CDR3 spans 16 amino acids. Unmatched junction bases numbered 11, after V lost 4 bases and J lost 7 bases. The CDR3 DNA reads TGTGCCAGCAGTTTCCGGCGGGAGGGATTCGAGAATGAGCAGTTCTTC. Its protein product is CASSFRREGFENEQFF.

Turning to this clone: The sample has other DNA sequences that encode this CDR3 too. The J gene is TRBJ2-7, the V gene TRBV18; 8 bases are a match to TRBD1. Germline assignment: CDR1 KGHSH and CDR2 LQKENI. The J segment lost 3 bases and the V segment lost 4 bases, leaving 5 bases of the junction unmatched. This CDR3 contains 14 residues. The CDR3 region is CASSLGQGSYEQYF. The CDR3 nucleotides are TGTGCCAGCTCACTCGGACAGGGAAGCTACGAGCAGTACTTC.

The J gene is TRBJ2-7, the V gene TRBV7-9; D is uncertain. Germline V gene lookup returns CDR1 SEHNR and CDR2 FQNEAQ (reference sequence). The CDR3 length is 15 residues. Deletions cut 5 bases from V and 0 bases from J, with 14 bases between. This CDR3 is CASSHTTPGSYEQYF. In DNA, the CDR3 is TGTGCCAGCAGCCATACCACCCCGGGCTCCTACGAGCAGTACTTC. Complete variable domain (other parts from reference TRBV7-9 and TRBJ2-7): DTGVSQNPRHKITKRGQNVTFRCDPISEHNRLYWYRQTLGQGPEFLTYFQNEAQLEKSRLLSDRFSAERPKGSFSTLEIQRTEQGDSAMYLCASSHTTPGSYEQYFGPGTRLTVT.

This chain uses TRBV10-2 with TRBJ2-7; 8 bases match TRBD2. The CDR3 has 14 residues. Per the germline V gene, CDR1 is WSHSY and CDR2 is SAAADI. The trim removed 1 base at V and 4 bases at J, leaving 3 bases unmatched. The CDR3 DNA follows: TGCGCCAGCAGTGAGTTAGCGGGAATATACGAGCAGTACTTC. Amino acid sequence: CASSELAGIYEQYF.

The chain employs TRBV29-1 and TRBJ1-2; no clear D gene. Trimming took off 5 bases at V and 8 bases at J, with 9 bases between the two ends. This CDR3 contains 10 residues. Germline V gives CDR1 SQVTM, CDR2 ANQGSEA. The CDR3 loop reads CSVFAGGYTF. In DNA, the CDR3 is TGCAGCGTTTTTGCGGGAGGCTACACCTTC. The full variable domain, its missing parts supplied by reference TRBV29-1 and TRBJ1-2, is SAVISQKPSRDICQRGTSLTIQCQVDSQVTMMFWYRQQPGQSLTLIATANQGSEATYESGFVIDKFPISRPNLTFSTLTVSNMSPEDSSIYLCSVFAGGYTFGSGTRLTVV.